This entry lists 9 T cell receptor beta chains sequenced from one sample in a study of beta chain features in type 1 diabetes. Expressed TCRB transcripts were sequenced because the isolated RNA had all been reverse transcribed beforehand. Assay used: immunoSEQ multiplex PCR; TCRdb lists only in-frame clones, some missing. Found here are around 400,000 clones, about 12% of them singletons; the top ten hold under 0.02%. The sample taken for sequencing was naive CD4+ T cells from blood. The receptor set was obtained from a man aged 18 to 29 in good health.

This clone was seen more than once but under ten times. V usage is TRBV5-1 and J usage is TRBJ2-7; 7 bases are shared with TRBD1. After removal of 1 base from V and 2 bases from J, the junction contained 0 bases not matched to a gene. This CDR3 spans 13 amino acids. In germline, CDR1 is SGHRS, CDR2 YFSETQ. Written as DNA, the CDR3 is TGCGCCAGCAGCTTGACAGGGGCCTACGAGCAGTACTTC. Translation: CASSLTGAYEQYF.

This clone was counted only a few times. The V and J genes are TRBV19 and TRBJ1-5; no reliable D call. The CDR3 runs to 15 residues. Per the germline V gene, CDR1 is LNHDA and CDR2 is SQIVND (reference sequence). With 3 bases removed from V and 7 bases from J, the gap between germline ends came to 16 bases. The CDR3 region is CASSMQLIYAQPQHF. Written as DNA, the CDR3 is TGTGCCAGTAGTATGCAATTAATCTACGCGCAGCCCCAGCATTTT.

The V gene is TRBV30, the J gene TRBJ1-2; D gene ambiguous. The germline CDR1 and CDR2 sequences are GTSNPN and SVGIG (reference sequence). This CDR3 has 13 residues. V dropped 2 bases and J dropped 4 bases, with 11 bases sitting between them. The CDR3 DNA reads TGTGCCTGGAGTCCGGAGGCGGCCTATGGCTACACCTTC. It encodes CAWSPEAAYGYTF.

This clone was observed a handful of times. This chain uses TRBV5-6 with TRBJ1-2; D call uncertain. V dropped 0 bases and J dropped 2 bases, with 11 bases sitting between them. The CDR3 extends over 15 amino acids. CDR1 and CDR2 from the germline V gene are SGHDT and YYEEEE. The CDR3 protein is CASSLVARVNYGYTF. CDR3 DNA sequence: TGTGCCAGCAGCTTGGTGGCCCGGGTGAACTATGGCTACACCTTC.

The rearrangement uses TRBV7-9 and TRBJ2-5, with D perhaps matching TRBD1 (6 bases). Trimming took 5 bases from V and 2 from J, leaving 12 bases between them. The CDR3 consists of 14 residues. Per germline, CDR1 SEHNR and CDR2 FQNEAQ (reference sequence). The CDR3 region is CASSTRQEQETQYF. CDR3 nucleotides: TGTGCCAGCAGCACCCGACAGGAACAAGAGACCCAGTACTTC.

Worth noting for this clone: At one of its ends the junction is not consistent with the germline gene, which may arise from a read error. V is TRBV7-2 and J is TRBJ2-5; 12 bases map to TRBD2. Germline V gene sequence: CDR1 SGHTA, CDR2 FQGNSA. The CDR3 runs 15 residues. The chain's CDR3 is CASSLAGGRQETQYF. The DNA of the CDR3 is TGTGCCAGCAGCCTAGCGGGGGGGCGCCAAGAGACCCAGTACTTC.

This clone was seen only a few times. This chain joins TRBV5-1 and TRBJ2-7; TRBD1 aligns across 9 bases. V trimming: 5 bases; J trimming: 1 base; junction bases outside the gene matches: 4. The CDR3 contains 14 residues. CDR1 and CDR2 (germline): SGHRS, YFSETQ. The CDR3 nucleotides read TGCGCCAGCAGGTCCGGGACAGGGTCCTACGAGCAGTACTTC. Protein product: CASRSGTGSYEQYF. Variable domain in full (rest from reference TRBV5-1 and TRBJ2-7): KAGVTQTPRYLIKTRGQQVTLSCSPISGHRSVSWYQQTPGQGLQFLFEYFSETQRNKGNFPGRFSGRQFSNSRSEMNVSTLELGDSALYLCASRSGTGSYEQYFGPGTRLTVT.

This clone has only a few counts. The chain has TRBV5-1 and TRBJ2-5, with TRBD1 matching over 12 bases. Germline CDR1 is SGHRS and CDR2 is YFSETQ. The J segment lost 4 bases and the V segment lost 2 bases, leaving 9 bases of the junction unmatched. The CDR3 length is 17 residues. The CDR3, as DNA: TGCGCCAGCAGCTTCCAAACCGGGACAGGGGGCGGAGAGACCCAGTACTTC. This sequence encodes CASSFQTGTGGGETQYF.

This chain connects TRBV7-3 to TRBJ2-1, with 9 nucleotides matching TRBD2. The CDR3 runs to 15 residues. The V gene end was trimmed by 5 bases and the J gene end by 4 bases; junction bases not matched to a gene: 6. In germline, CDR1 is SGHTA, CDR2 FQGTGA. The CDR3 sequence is CASSPAGGRYNEQFF. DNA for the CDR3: TGTGCCAGCAGCCCAGCGGGAGGCCGATACAATGAGCAGTTCTTC.